One and the same sample provided the 32 T cell receptor beta chains below, sequenced in a study of shared clonotypes between healthy human individuals. TCRdb's table, derived via immunoSEQ multiplex PCR, lists solely in-frame clones and lacks some. The repertoire consists of hundreds of thousands of clones, with around 73% occurring once and the leading ten covering roughly 1.9%. Source material: memory CD4+ T cells sorted from blood. The subset: CD45RA-negative fraction. The receptors were sampled from a woman in her thirties in good health.

This clone has ten or more counts. V is TRBV5-1 and J is TRBJ2-7; D is possibly TRBD1 (6 bases). The CDR3 spans 14 residues. The V and J ends lost 4 bases and 1 base respectively, with 12 bases between them. CDR1 and CDR2 from the germline V gene are SGHRS and YFSETQ. The CDR3 is CASSLSTGSYEQYF. In DNA form, the CDR3 reads TGCGCCAGCAGCCTTTCGACAGGTTCCTACGAGCAGTACTTC.

The V gene is TRBV27, the J gene TRBJ2-5; 9 bases fit TRBD2. The CDR3 consists of 16 residues. Germline V lookup: CDR1 MNHEY, CDR2 SMNVEV (reference sequence). V lost 5 bases to trimming and J lost 6 bases; unmatched junction nucleotides: 13. The CDR3 DNA follows: TGTGCCAGCAGTGCGGGAGGGCCCAGGTTGAAAAAGACCCAGTACTTC. It translates to CASSAGGPRLKKTQYF.

The J gene is TRBJ2-7, the V gene TRBV10-2, with 11 bases fitting TRBD1. This CDR3 region has 15 residues. From germline, CDR1 is WSHSY and CDR2 SAAADI. The J segment lost 6 bases and the V segment lost 4 bases, leaving 8 bases of the junction unmatched. CDR3 nucleotide sequence: TGCGCCAGCAGTGCCCCTGGACAGGGGGCGCTCGAGCAGTACTTC. It specifies CASSAPGQGALEQYF.

The chain is built from TRBV19 and TRBJ2-7, with 9 positions matching TRBD2. Trimming cost V 3 bases and J 2 bases; bases outside gene matches: 8. The CDR3 sequence is 16 residues long. Germline V gene sequence: CDR1 LNHDA, CDR2 SQIVND (reference sequence). The CDR3, as DNA: TGTGCCAGTAGTATCGGACTAGCGAGTCAAGCCTACGAGCAGTACTTC. Translated, it gives CASSIGLASQAYEQYF.

The chain couples TRBV7-9 to TRBJ2-7; D tentatively reads TRBD1 or TRBD2 (5 bases each). V dropped 0 bases and J dropped 7 bases, with 13 bases sitting between them. CDR3 length: 14 residues. Germline CDR1 reads SEHNR; CDR2 reads FQNEAQ (reference sequence). This CDR3 is CASSLAKSWGEQYF. CDR3 in DNA: TGTGCCAGCAGCTTAGCCAAGTCCTGGGGGGAGCAGTACTTC.

The CDR3 coding sequence is TGCGCCAGCAGCTCAGGACAGGGTCAGGGTACTGAAGCTTTCTTT. This translates into CASSSGQGQGTEAFF. The gene calls are TRBV5-1 and TRBJ1-1; 8 positions match TRBD1. This CDR3 is 15 amino acids long. Trimming cost V 3 bases and J 5 bases; bases outside gene matches: 9. The germline gives CDR1 SGHRS, CDR2 YFSETQ.

The V and J genes are TRBV11-2 and TRBJ2-7; 9 positions agree with TRBD1. This CDR3 spans 16 amino acids. CDR1 and CDR2 from the germline V gene are SGHAT and FQNNGV. V gave up 5 bases and J gave up 2 bases; unmatched junction bases: 10. The CDR3 DNA sequence: TGTGCCAGCAGCGCAATCGGACAGGGGAGAACCTACGAGCAGTACTTC. Protein sequence: CASSAIGQGRTYEQYF.

The V gene is TRBV19, the J gene TRBJ1-5; maybe TRBD1 (5 bases). The germline V gene has CDR1 LNHDA and CDR2 SQIVND (reference sequence). The V end was cut by 0 bases, the J end by 7 bases, with 10 bases between. This CDR3 is built from 14 residues. The CDR3 spells CASSIDQGFQPQHF. DNA for the CDR3: TGTGCCAGTAGTATAGATCAGGGATTCCAGCCCCAGCATTTT.

This clone was seen only once. The CDR3 reads CASSLKGRGDSSYEQYF. CDR3 DNA: TGCGCCAGCAGCCTAAAGGGTAGAGGTGACAGCTCCTACGAGCAGTACTTC. The chain recombines TRBV4-1 with TRBJ2-7, with TRBD1 as a possible D gene (5 bases). CDR1 is MGHRA, CDR2 YSYEKL, per germline. The CDR3 sequence is 17 residues long. Trimming took 4 bases from V and 0 from J, leaving 19 bases between them.

The chain links TRBV27 to TRBJ2-7; D not resolved. CDR3 length equals 14 residues. Germline V gene sequence: CDR1 MNHEY, CDR2 SMNVEV (reference sequence). Between the trimmed V and J ends, which lost 5 bases and 3 bases, there was a span of 14 bases. The CDR3 DNA reads as TGTGCCAGCAGTCGGCGTCAGAGAGTCTACGAGCAGTACTTC. It yields the protein CASSRRQRVYEQYF.

The V and J genes are TRBV2 and TRBJ1-2; D unresolved. From germline, CDR1 is SNHLY and CDR2 FYNNEI. There are 11 residues in the CDR3. V gave up 7 bases and J gave up 5 bases, with 8 bases separating them. Written as DNA, the CDR3 is TGTGCCAGCATGCCAGAGTATGGCTACACCTTC. Translating gives CASMPEYGYTF.

This sequence joins TRBV15 and TRBJ2-1; 8 bases match TRBD2. CDR1 is LNHNV and CDR2 is YYDKDF in the germline V gene (reference sequence). CDR3 length: 16 amino acids. Germline trimming cut 0 bases from V and 9 bases from J; bases unmatched to any gene: 10. CDR3 nucleotide sequence: TGTGCCACCAGCAGAGATTTAGGGACTAGAGCGGGTGAGCAGTTCTTC. Residues: CATSRDLGTRAGEQFF.

The J gene is TRBJ1-4, the V gene TRBV6-6; D uncertain. This CDR3 is 15 amino acids long. V lost 6 bases to trimming and J lost 7 bases, with 18 bases between them. The germline gives CDR1 MNHNY, CDR2 SVGAGI (reference sequence). The CDR3 DNA follows: TGTGCCAGCAGCAAACTTGGACCCTGGGGTGAAAAACTGTTTTTT. Translation gives CASSKLGPWGEKLFF.

This clone was recorded once. The chain joins TRBV2 to TRBJ1-2; possibly TRBD1 for D (5 bases). Trimming took 4 bases from V and 6 from J, leaving 12 bases between them. Per the germline V gene, CDR1 is SNHLY and CDR2 is FYNNEI. The CDR3 consists of 13 residues. The CDR3 region has the DNA TGTGCCAGCAGTGTCTCGGGGCCGAATGGCTACACCTTC. This codes for CASSVSGPNGYTF.

The V gene is TRBV7-3, the J gene TRBJ2-6, with D possibly TRBD1 on 6 matching bases. The CDR3 has 15 residues. The V and J ends lost 3 bases and 4 bases respectively, with 10 bases between them. Germline CDR1 is SGHTA and CDR2 is FQGTGA. CDR3 nucleotides: TGTGCCAGCAGCTTCGGACAGTCGGGGGCCAACGTCCTGACTTTC. As protein: CASSFGQSGANVLTF.

Only a few counts were recorded for this clone. V usage is TRBV6-1 and J usage is TRBJ1-1; tentatively, D is TRBD1 (5 bases). This CDR3 contains 14 residues. Germline V CDR1 and CDR2: MNHNS, SASEGT. Trimming left V 5 bases short and J 4 bases short, with 14 bases between. The CDR3 DNA follows: TGTGCCAGCAGTACTCGACAGCAGGGCACTGAAGCTTTCTTT. This encodes CASSTRQQGTEAFF.

The chain uses TRBV2 and TRBJ2-5; 9 bases agree with TRBD1. Germline V gene data show CDR1 as SNHLY and CDR2 as FYNNEI. J was trimmed by 5 bases and V by 7 bases; bases with no gene match: 8. CDR3 length: 14 residues. DNA of the CDR3: TGTGCCAGCATGTACGGGACAGGGCGGGAGACCCAGTACTTC. It encodes CASMYGTGRETQYF.

V is TRBV5-1 and J is TRBJ1-4, with a possible D match to TRBD1 (5 bases). The CDR3 loop spans 16 amino acids. The germline V gene encodes CDR1 SGHRS and CDR2 YFSETQ. V shed 4 bases and J shed 8 bases, with 21 bases lying between them. The CDR3 DNA reads as TGCGCCAGCAGCCGCACCGGGGCCAGGGACGGGGAAAAACTGTTTTTT. Translation: CASSRTGARDGEKLFF.

This chain uses TRBV5-1 with TRBJ2-1, with 13 bases aligning to TRBD2. The V gene end was trimmed by 4 bases and the J gene end by 7 bases; junction bases not matched to a gene: 5. The CDR3 has 15 residues. Germline V CDR1 and CDR2: SGHRS, YFSETQ. CDR3 sequence (DNA): TGCGCCAGCAGCGAACTAGCGGGAGGGCCGAATGAGCAGTTCTTC. Translated: CASSELAGGPNEQFF.

The V gene is TRBV10-3, the J gene TRBJ2-7, with D unclear. This CDR3 has 14 amino acids. Trimming took off 4 bases at V and 0 bases at J, with 10 bases between the two ends. The germline gives CDR1 ENHRY, CDR2 SYGVKD. CDR3 amino acids: CAISALSDSYEQYF. CDR3 bases: TGTGCCATCAGTGCCTTGTCTGACTCCTACGAGCAGTACTTC.

The chain recombines TRBV10-1 with TRBJ2-2; possibly TRBD1 for D (6 bases). CDR3 length: 14 residues. CDR1 is WNHNN, CDR2 SYGVQD, per germline (reference sequence). Trimming cost V 2 bases and J 3 bases, with 7 bases left between them. Here the CDR3 DNA reads TGCGCCAGCAGTGAGAGGACAGACACCGGGGAGCTGTTTTTT. Protein sequence: CASSERTDTGELFF.

This clone was seen only a few times. This chain uses TRBV5-1 with TRBJ2-1; possibly TRBD2 for D (5 bases). With 5 bases removed from V and 1 base from J, the gap between germline ends came to 13 bases. Germline CDR1 is SGHRS and CDR2 is YFSETQ. The CDR3 totals 15 residues. In DNA form, the CDR3 reads TGCGCCAGCAGTCACGACCTAGCTTCCTACAATGAGCAGTTCTTC. Translation: CASSHDLASYNEQFF.

This chain joins TRBV6-1 and TRBJ2-1; the match to TRBD2 covers 8 bases. Germline CDR1 and CDR2: MNHNS and SASEGT. V was pared by 2 bases and J by 3 bases, with 6 bases of the junction left unmatched. This CDR3 spans 16 amino acids. DNA of the CDR3: TGTGCCAGCAGTGAAAGACGGGAGGGCCGCTACAATGAGCAGTTCTTC. Protein sequence: CASSERREGRYNEQFF.

The chain links TRBV11-2 to TRBJ2-1; TRBD2 agrees at 11 bases. V lost 4 bases, J lost 4 bases, and 6 bases stayed unmatched. The CDR3 consists of 16 residues. Germline V lookup: CDR1 SGHAT, CDR2 FQNNGV. The CDR3 sequence is CASSSTTSGNYNEQFF. The CDR3 nucleotides read TGTGCCAGCAGCTCGACGACTAGCGGGAATTACAATGAGCAGTTCTTC.

V is TRBV29-1 and J is TRBJ2-1, with 7 bases aligning to TRBD2. The CDR3 runs to 14 residues. Germline lookup yields CDR1 SQVTM and CDR2 ANQGSEA. After removal of 7 bases from V and 6 bases from J, the junction contained 12 bases not matched to a gene. The CDR3 nucleotides are TGCAGCGCCCGACCCCAAACTAGCGCCAATGAGCAGTTCTTC. Translating gives CSARPQTSANEQFF.

There are a few counts of this clone. J is TRBJ1-2 and V is TRBV28, with 9 bases lining up with TRBD1. Trimming removed 3 bases from V and 8 bases from J; junction bases left unmatched: 10. The CDR3 has 15 residues. Germline V lookup: CDR1 MDHEN, CDR2 SYDVKM. CDR3: CASSLGGTGQKGYTF. The CDR3 nucleotides are TGTGCCAGCAGTTTGGGGGGGACAGGGCAGAAGGGCTACACCTTC.

This clone has only a few counts. This chain connects TRBV4-1 to TRBJ2-7; 12 nucleotides align to TRBD2. V lost 4 bases and J lost 0; bases outside the gene matches: 7. The CDR3 runs 17 residues. The germline CDR1 and CDR2 sequences are MGHRA and YSYEKL. This CDR3 reads CASSRGLAGLSSYEQYF. The CDR3 region has the DNA TGCGCCAGCAGCCGGGGACTAGCGGGCCTCAGCTCCTACGAGCAGTACTTC.

The V gene is TRBV7-8, the J gene TRBJ2-4; TRBD2 matches 8 bases. CDR3 length equals 16 residues. Germline trimming cut 5 bases from V and 9 bases from J; bases unmatched to any gene: 15. Germline lookup yields CDR1 SGHVS and CDR2 FQNEAQ. This CDR3 is CASSNMAGGQSGIQYF. The CDR3 DNA reads TGTGCCAGCAGCAACATGGCGGGAGGCCAGTCGGGCATTCAGTACTTC.

The chain couples TRBV19 to TRBJ2-6; 9 bases fit TRBD1. After removal of 5 bases from V and 2 bases from J, the junction contained 10 bases not matched to a gene. The V gene's germline CDR1 is LNHDA and CDR2 SQIVND (reference sequence). The CDR3 totals 18 residues. The DNA of the CDR3 is TGTGCCAGTAGTCCCTGGGACAGGGTGCTAGCTGGGGCCAACGTCCTGACTTTC. It yields the protein CASSPWDRVLAGANVLTF.

The J gene is TRBJ2-7, the V gene TRBV5-1; 10 positions agree with TRBD2. The CDR3 is 14 residues long. From germline, CDR1 is SGHRS and CDR2 YFSETQ. V was clipped by 4 bases and J by 6 bases; unmatched bases: 7. The chain's CDR3 is CASSNLAGEGEQYF. In DNA form, the CDR3 reads TGCGCCAGCAGCAACCTAGCGGGAGAGGGCGAGCAGTACTTC.

The chain employs TRBV18 and TRBJ2-3, with TRBD2 matching 7 bases. This CDR3 is 15 amino acids long. The germline V gene has CDR1 KGHSH and CDR2 LQKENI. V lost 3 bases and J lost 2; bases outside the gene matches: 5. The CDR3: CASSPPSGTTDTQYF. Here the CDR3 DNA reads TGTGCCAGCTCACCTCCTAGCGGAACCACAGATACGCAGTATTTT.

This clone was seen more than once but under ten times. This chain connects TRBV30 to TRBJ1-5; D remains ambiguous. Between the trimmed V and J ends, which lost 6 bases and 2 bases, there was a span of 8 bases. Germline V gives CDR1 GTSNPN, CDR2 SVGIG (reference sequence). The CDR3 loop spans 12 amino acids. The CDR3 region has the DNA TGTGCCTGTCAGGACGGCAATCAGCCCCAGCATTTT. Translated, it gives CACQDGNQPQHF.